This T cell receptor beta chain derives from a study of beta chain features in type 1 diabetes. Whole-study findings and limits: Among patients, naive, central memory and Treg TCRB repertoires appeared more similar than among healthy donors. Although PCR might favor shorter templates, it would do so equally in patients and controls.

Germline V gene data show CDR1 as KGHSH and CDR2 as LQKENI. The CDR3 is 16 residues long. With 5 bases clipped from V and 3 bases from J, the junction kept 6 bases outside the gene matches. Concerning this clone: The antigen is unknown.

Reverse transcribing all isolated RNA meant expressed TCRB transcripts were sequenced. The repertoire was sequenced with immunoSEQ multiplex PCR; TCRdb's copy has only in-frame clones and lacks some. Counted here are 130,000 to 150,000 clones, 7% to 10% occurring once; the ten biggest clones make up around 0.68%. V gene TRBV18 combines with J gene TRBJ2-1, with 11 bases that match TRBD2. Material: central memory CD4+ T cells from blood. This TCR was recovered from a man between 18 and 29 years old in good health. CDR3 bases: TGTGCCAGCTCAATTAAACTAGCGGGGGACTACAATGAGCAGTTCTTC. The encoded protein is CASSIKLAGDYNEQFF. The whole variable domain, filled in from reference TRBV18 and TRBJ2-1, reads NAGVMQNPRHLVRRRGQEARLRCSPMKGHSHVYWYRQLPEEGLKFMVYLQKENIIDESGMPKERFSAEFPKEGPSILRIQQVVRGDSAAYFCASSIKLAGDYNEQFFGPGTRLTVL.